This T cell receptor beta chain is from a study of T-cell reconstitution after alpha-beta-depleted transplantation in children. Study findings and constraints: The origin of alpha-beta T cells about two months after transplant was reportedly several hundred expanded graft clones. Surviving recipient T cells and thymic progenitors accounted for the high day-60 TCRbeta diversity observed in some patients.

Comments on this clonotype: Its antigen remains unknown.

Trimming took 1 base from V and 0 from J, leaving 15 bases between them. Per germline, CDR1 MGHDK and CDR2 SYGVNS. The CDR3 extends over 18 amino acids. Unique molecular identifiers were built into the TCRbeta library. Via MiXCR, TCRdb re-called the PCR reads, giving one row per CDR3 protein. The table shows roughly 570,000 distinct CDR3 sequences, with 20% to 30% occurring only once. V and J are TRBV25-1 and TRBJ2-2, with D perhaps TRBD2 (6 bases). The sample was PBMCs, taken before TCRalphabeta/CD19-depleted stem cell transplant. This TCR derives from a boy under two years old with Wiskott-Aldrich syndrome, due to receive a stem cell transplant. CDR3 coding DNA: TGTGCCAGCAGTGAATTTACCCGGGCGGGACCGAACACCGGGGAGCTGTTTTTT. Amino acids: CASSEFTRAGPNTGELFF.